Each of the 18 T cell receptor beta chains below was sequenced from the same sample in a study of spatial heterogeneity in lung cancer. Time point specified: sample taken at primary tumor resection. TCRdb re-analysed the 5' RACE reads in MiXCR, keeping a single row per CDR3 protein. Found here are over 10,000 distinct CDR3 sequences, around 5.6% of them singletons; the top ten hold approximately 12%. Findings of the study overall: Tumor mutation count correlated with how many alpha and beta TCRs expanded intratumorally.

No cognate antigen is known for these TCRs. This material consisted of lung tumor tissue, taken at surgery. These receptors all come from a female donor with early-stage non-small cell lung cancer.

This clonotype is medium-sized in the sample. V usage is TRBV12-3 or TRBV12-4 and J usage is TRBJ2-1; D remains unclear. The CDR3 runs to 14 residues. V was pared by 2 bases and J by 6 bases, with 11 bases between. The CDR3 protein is CASSLLWGGNEQFF. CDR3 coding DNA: TGTGCCAGCAGTTTACTCTGGGGTGGCAATGAGCAGTTCTTC.

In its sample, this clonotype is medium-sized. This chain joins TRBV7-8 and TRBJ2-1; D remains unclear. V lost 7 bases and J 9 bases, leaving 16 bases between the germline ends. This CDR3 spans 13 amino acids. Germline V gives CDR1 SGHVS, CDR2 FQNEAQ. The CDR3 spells CASTPRAWGEQFF. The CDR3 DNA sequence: TGTGCCAGCACCCCCCGAGCGTGGGGTGAGCAGTTCTTC.

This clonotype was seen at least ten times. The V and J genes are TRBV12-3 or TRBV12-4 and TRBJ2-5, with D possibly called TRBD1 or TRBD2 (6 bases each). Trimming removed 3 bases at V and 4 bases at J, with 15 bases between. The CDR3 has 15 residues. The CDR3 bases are TGTGCCAGCAGTTTCCGTCGGGGGCTCGGAGAGACCCAGTACTTC. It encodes CASSFRRGLGETQYF.

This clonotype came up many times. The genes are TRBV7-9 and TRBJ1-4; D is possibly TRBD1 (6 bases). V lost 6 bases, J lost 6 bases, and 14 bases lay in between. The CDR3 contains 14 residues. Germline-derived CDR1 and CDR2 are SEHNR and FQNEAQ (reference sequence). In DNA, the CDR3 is TGTGCCAGCAGGCAATCAGGGGTGTATGAAAAACTGTTTTTT. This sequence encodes CASRQSGVYEKLFF.

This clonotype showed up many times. CDR3 DNA sequence: TGCGCCAGCAGTGAGTCGAGCCGGGGACAGGGAGTAGGCTACACCTTC. This sequence encodes CASSESSRGQGVGYTF. The rearrangement uses TRBV10-2 and TRBJ1-2, with TRBD1 identical over 9 bases. The CDR3 runs to 16 residues. J was trimmed by 8 bases and V by 0 bases; bases with no gene match: 10. Germline V CDR1 and CDR2: WSHSY, SAAADI.

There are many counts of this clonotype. The CDR3 region is CASSLAGSETQYF. The DNA for the CDR3 is TGTGCCAGCAGCTTGGCAGGGTCCGAGACCCAGTACTTC. J is TRBJ2-5 and V is TRBV5-4; TRBD1 is a possible D gene (5 bases). This CDR3 comprises 13 residues. Germline CDR1 reads SGHNT; CDR2 reads YYREEE (reference sequence). Trimming took 0 bases from V and 5 from J, leaving 8 bases between them.

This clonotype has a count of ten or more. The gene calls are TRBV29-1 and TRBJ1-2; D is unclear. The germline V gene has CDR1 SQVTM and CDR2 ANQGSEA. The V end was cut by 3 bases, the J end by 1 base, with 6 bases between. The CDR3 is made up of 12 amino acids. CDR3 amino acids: CSVDGFNYGYTF. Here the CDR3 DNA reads TGCAGCGTTGATGGATTTAACTATGGCTACACCTTC.

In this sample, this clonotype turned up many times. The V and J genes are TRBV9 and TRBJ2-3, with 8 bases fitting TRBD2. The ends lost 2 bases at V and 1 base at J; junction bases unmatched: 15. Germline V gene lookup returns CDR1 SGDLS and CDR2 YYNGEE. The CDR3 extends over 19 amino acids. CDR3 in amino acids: CASSVRGVGFRPGTDTQYF. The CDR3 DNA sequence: TGTGCCAGCAGCGTGCGGGGGGTCGGGTTTCGTCCAGGCACAGATACGCAGTATTTT.

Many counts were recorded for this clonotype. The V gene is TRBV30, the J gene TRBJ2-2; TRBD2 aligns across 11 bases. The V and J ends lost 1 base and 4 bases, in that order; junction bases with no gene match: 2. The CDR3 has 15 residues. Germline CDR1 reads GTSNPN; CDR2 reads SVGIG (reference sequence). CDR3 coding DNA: TGTGCCTGGAGTGGTAGCGGGGGGGCCACCGGGGAGCTGTTTTTT. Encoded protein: CAWSGSGGATGELFF.

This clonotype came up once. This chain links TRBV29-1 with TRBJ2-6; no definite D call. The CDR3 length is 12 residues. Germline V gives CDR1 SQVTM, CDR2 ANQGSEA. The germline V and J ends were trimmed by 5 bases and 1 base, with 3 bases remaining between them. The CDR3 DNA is TGCAGCGTTCAGTCTGGGGCCAACGTCCTGACTTTC. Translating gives CSVQSGANVLTF.

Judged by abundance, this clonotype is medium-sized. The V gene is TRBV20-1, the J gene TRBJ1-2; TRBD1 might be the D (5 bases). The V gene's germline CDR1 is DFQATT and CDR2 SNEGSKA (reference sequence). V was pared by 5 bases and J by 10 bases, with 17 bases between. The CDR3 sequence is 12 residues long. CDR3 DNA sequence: TGCAGTGCTCCAATTAGGGGAAGAGTCTACACCTTC. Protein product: CSAPIRGRVYTF.

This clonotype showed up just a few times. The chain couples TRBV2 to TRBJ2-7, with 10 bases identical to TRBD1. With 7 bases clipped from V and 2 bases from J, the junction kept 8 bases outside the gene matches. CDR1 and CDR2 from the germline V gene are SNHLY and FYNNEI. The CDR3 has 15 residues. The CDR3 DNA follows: TGTGCCAGCATCCAGGCCGGGACAGGGGCCTACGAGCAGTACTTC. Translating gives CASIQAGTGAYEQYF. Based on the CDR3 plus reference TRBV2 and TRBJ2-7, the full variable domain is EPEVTQTPSHQVTQMGQEVILRCVPISNHLYFYWYRQILGQKVEFLVSFYNNEISEKSEIFDDQFSVERPDGSNFTLKIRSTKLEDSAMYFCASIQAGTGAYEQYFGPGTRLTVT.

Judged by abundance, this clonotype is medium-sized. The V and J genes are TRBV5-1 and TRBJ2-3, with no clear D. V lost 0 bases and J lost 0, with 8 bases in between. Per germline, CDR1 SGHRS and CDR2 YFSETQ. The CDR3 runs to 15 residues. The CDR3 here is CASSLAATSTDTQYF. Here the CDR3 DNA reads TGCGCCAGCAGCTTGGCGGCTACTAGCACAGATACGCAGTATTTT.

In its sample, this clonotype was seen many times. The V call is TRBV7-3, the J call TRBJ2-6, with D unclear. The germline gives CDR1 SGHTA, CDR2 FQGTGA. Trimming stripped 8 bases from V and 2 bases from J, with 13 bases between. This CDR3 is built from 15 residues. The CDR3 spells CASALGPTGANVLTF. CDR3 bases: TGTGCCAGCGCTTTAGGGCCAACTGGGGCCAACGTCCTGACTTTC.

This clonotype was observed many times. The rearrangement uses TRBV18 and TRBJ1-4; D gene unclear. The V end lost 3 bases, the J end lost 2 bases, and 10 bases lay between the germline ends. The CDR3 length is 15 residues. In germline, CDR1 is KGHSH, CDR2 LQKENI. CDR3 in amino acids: CASSPGPATNEKLFF. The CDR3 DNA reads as TGTGCCAGCTCACCGGGCCCGGCCACTAATGAAAAACTGTTTTTT.

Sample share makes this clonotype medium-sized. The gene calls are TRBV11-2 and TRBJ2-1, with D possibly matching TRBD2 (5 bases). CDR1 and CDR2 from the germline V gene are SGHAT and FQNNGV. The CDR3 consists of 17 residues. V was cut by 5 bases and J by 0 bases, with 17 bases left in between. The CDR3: CASSREVPLSSYNEQFF. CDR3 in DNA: TGTGCCAGCAGCCGGGAAGTTCCCTTAAGCTCCTACAATGAGCAGTTCTTC.

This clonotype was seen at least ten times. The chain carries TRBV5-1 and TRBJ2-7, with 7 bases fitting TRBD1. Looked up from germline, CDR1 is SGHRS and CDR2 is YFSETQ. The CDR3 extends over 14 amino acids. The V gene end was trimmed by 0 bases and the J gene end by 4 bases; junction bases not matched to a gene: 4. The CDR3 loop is CASSLEQGTYEQYF. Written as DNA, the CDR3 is TGCGCCAGCAGCTTGGAACAGGGGACGTACGAGCAGTACTTC.

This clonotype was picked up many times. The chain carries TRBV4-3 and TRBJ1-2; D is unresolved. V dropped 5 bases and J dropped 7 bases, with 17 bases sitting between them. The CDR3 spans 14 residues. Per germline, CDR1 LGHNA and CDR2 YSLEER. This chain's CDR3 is CASSSNRGVGGYTF. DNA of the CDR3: TGCGCCAGCAGCTCAAACCGTGGGGTCGGTGGCTACACCTTC.